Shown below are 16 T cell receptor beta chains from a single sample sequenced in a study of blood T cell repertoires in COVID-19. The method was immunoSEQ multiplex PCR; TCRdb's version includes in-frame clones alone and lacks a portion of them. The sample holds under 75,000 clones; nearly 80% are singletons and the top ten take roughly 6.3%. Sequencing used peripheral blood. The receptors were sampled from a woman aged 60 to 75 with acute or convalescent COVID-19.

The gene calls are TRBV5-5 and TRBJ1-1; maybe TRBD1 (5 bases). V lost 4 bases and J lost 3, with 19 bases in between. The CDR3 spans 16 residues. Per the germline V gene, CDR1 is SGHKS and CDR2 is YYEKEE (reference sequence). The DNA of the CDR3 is TGTGCCAGCAGCAAGGCGGGACTCCCGGGGGACACTGAAGCTTTCTTT. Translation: CASSKAGLPGDTEAFF.

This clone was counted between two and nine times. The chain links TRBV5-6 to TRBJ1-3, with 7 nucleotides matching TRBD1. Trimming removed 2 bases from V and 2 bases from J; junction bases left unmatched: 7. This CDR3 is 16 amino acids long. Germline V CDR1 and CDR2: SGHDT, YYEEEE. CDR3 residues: CASSFGRQGPGNTIYF. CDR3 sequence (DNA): TGTGCCAGCAGCTTTGGGAGACAGGGCCCTGGAAACACCATATATTTT. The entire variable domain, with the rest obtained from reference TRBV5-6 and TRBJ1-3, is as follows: DAGVTQSPTHLIKTRGQQVTLRCSPKSGHDTVSWYQQALGQGPQFIFQYYEEEERQRGNFPDRFSGHQFPNYSSELNVNALLLGDSALYLCASSFGRQGPGNTIYFGEGSWLTVV.

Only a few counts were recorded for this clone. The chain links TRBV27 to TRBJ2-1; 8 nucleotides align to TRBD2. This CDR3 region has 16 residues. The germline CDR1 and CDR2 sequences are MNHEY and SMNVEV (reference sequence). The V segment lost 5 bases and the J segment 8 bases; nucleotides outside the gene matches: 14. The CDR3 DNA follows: TGTGCCAGCAGTCCCCTAGAGAGCGGGGGCCCCCATGAGCAGTTCTTC. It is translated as CASSPLESGGPHEQFF.

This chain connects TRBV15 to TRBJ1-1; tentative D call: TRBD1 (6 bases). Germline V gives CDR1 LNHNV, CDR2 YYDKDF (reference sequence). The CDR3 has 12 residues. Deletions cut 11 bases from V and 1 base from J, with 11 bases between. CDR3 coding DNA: TGTGCCGTGCAGGGGTCGAACACTGAAGCTTTCTTT. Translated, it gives CAVQGSNTEAFF. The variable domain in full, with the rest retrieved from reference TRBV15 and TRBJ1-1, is DAMVIQNPRYQVTQFGKPVTLSCSQTLNHNVMYWYQQKSSQAPKLLFHYYDKDFNNEADTPDNFQSRRPNTSFCFLDIRSPGLGDTAMYLCAVQGSNTEAFFGQGTRLTVV.

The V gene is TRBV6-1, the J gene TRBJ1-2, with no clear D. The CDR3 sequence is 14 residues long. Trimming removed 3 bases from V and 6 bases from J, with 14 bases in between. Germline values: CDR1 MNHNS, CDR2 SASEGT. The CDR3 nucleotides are TGTGCCAGCAGTGAGGATTACTTCAGCGATGGCTACACCTTC. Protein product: CASSEDYFSDGYTF.

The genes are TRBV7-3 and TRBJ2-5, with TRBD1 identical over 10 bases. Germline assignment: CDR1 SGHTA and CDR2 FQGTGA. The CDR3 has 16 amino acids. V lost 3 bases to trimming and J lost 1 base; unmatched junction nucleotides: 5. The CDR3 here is CASSLGDRGIQETQYF. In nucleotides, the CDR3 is TGTGCCAGCAGCTTGGGGGACAGGGGTATCCAAGAGACCCAGTACTTC.

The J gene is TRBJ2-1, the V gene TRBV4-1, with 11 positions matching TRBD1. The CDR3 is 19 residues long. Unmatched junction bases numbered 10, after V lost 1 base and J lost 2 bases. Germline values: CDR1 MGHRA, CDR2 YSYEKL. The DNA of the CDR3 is TGCGCCAGCAGCCAAGGGGGTGGAAGGGGACAGGGGGCCTACAATGAGCAGTTCTTC. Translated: CASSQGGGRGQGAYNEQFF.

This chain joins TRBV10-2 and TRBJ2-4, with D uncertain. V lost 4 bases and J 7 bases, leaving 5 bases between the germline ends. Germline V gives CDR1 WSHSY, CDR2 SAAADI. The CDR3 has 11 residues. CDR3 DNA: TGCGCCAGCAGTGGCAGGAACATTCAGTACTTC. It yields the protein CASSGRNIQYF.

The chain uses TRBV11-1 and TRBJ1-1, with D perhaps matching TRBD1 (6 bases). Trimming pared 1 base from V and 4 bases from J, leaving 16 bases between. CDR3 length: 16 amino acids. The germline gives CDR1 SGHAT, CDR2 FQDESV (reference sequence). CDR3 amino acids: CASSLEGPGAVTEAFF. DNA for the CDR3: TGTGCCAGCAGCTTAGAGGGCCCAGGGGCGGTCACTGAAGCTTTCTTT.

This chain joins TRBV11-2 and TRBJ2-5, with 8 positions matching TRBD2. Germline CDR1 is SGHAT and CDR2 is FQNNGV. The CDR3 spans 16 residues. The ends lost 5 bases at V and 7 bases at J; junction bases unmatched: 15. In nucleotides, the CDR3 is TGTGCCAGCAGCCCAGGACTCGAGCGGGGGCGAGGGACCCAGTACTTC. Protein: CASSPGLERGRGTQYF.

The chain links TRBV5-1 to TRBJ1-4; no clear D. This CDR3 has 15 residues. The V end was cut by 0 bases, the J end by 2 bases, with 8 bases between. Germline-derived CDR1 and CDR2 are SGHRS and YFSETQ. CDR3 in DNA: TGCGCCAGCAGCTTGGATGGGCGTACTAATGAAAAACTGTTTTTT. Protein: CASSLDGRTNEKLFF.

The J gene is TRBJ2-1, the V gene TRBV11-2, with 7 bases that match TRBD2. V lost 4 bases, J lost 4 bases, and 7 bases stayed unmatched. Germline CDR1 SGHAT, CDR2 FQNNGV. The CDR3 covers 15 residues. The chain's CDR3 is CASSSIRDYYNEQFF. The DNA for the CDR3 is TGTGCCAGCAGCTCTATCCGGGACTATTACAATGAGCAGTTCTTC.

CDR3 sequence: CASSYTGDYGYTF. CDR3 DNA sequence: TGTGCCAGCAGCTATACAGGGGACTATGGCTACACCTTC. The chain couples TRBV28 to TRBJ1-2, with 7 bases lining up with TRBD1. There are 13 residues in the CDR3. CDR1 and CDR2 (germline): MDHEN, SYDVKM. Unmatched junction bases numbered 4, after V lost 6 bases and J lost 3 bases.

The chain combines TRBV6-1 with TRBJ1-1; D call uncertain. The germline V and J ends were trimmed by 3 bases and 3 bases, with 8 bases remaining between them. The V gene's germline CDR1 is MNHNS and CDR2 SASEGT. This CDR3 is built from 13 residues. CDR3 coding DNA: TGTGCCAGCAGTGAGATCCGGGACACTGAAGCTTTCTTT. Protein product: CASSEIRDTEAFF.

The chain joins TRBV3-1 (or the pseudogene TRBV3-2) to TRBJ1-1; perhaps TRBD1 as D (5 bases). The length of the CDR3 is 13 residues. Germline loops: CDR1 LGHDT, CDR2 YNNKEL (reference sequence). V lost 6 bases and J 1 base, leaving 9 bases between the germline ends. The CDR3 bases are TGTGCCAGCAGACTTCAGGGGAACACTGAAGCTTTCTTT. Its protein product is CASRLQGNTEAFF.

This CDR3 is CASSSSWTSGNIQYF. The CDR3 nucleotides read TGTGCCAGCAGCTCCTCGTGGACTAGCGGAAACATTCAGTACTTC. This chain links TRBV13 with TRBJ2-4; TRBD2 aligns across 10 bases. This CDR3 is built from 15 residues. Germline V CDR1 and CDR2: PRHDT, FYEKMQ (reference sequence). Losses at the gene ends were 4 bases for V and 6 bases for J; bases not matched to a gene: 6. Full variable domain (remainder filled in from reference TRBV13 and TRBJ2-4): AAGVIQSPRHLIKEKRETATLKCYPIPRHDTVYWYQQGPGQDPQFLISFYEKMQSDKGSIPDRFSAQQFSDYHSELNMSSLELGDSALYFCASSSSWTSGNIQYFGAGTRLSVL.